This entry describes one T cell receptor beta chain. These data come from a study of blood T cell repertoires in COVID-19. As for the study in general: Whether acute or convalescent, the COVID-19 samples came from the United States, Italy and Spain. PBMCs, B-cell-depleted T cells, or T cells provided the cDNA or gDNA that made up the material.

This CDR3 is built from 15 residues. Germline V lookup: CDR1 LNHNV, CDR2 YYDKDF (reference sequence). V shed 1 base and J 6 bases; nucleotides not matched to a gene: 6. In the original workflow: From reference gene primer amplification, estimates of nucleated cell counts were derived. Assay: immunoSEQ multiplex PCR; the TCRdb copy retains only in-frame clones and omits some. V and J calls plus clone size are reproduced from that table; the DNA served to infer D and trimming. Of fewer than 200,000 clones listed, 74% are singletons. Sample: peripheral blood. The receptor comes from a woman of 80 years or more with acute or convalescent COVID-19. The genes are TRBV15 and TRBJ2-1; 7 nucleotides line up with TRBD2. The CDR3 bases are TGTGCCACCAGCAGAGTTGGGGGAGGGTTCAATGAGCAGTTCTTC. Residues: CATSRVGGGFNEQFF. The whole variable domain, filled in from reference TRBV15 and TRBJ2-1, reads DAMVIQNPRYQVTQFGKPVTLSCSQTLNHNVMYWYQQKSSQAPKLLFHYYDKDFNNEADTPDNFQSRRPNTSFCFLDIRSPGLGDTAMYLCATSRVGGGFNEQFFGPGTRLTVL.